The 8 T cell receptor beta chains given below trace back to one sample, sequenced in a study of blood T cell repertoires in COVID-19. The table came from immunoSEQ multiplex PCR; TCRdb's copy has only in-frame clones and leaves some out. The repertoire holds 140,000 or so clones, with 88% as singletons. The sequenced sample consisted of peripheral blood. The receptors come from a woman aged 45 to 65 with acute or convalescent COVID-19.

J is TRBJ2-3 and V is TRBV5-4; 9 bases match TRBD2. The trim removed 1 base at V and 2 bases at J, leaving 5 bases unmatched. Germline CDR1 reads SGHNT; CDR2 reads YYREEE (reference sequence). This CDR3 has 16 amino acids. CDR3 sequence (DNA): TGTGCCAGCAGCTTGAGGCTAGCGGGGCCCACAGATACGCAGTATTTT. Translation gives CASSLRLAGPTDTQYF. Variable domain in full (rest from reference TRBV5-4 and TRBJ2-3): ETGVTQSPTHLIKTRGQQVTLRCSSQSGHNTVSWYQQALGQGPQFIFQYYREEENGRGNFPPRFSGLQFPNYSSELNVNALELDDSALYLCASSLRLAGPTDTQYFGPGTRLTVL.

The rearrangement uses TRBV9 and TRBJ2-2, with TRBD1 as a possible D gene (6 bases). CDR1 and CDR2 (germline): SGDLS, YYNGEE. V lost 0 bases and J 4 bases, leaving 10 bases between the germline ends. CDR3 length: 15 amino acids. The CDR3 nucleotides are TGTGCCAGCAGCGTAGGCTTACAGGGCACCGGGGAGCTGTTTTTT. Translating gives CASSVGLQGTGELFF.

The V and J genes are TRBV12-5 and TRBJ2-2; 7 bases line up with TRBD1. The V segment lost 6 bases and the J segment 1 base; nucleotides outside the gene matches: 5. The V gene's germline CDR1 is LGHNT and CDR2 FRNRAP. The CDR3 is made up of 15 amino acids. CDR3 nucleotides: TGTGCTAGTGGCGGGACAGTGAAGAACACCGGGGAGCTGTTTTTT. It translates to CASGGTVKNTGELFF.

The DNA for the CDR3 is TGTGCCAGCAGCCGAGGACAGGCTTGGTCACCCCTCCACTTT. It encodes CASSRGQAWSPLHF. This chain uses TRBV6-5 with TRBJ1-6; 7 bases fit TRBD1. V lost 6 bases and J lost 10; bases outside the gene matches: 9. The CDR3 sequence is 14 residues long. Germline CDR1 reads MNHEY; CDR2 reads SVGAGI.

The V and J genes are TRBV6-1 and TRBJ2-3, with TRBD2 matching over 8 bases. CDR1 MNHNS and CDR2 SASEGT come from the germline V gene. CDR3 size: 14 residues. The trim removed 3 bases at V and 3 bases at J, leaving 2 bases unmatched. This CDR3 reads CASSDTSGTDTQYF. CDR3 bases: TGTGCCAGCAGTGATACTAGCGGTACAGATACGCAGTATTTT.

The V call is TRBV27, the J call TRBJ2-3; possible D gene TRBD2, 6 bases. The CDR3 has 13 residues. CDR1 and CDR2 from the germline V gene are MNHEY and SMNVEV (reference sequence). The germline V and J ends were trimmed by 4 bases and 3 bases, with 8 bases remaining between them. The CDR3 DNA sequence: TGTGCCAGCAGTTCCGGAGGGACAGATACGCAGTATTTT. Translation: CASSSGGTDTQYF.

The chain has TRBV24-1 and TRBJ2-2; maybe TRBD2 (6 bases). Germline V gene sequence: CDR1 KGHDR, CDR2 SFDVKD. The V end was cut by 4 bases, the J end by 1 base, with 9 bases between. The CDR3 is made up of 15 amino acids. The CDR3 bases are TGTGCCACCAGTGAGGGGGGACGGAACACCGGGGAGCTGTTTTTT. Translating gives CATSEGGRNTGELFF.

This chain uses TRBV6-6 with TRBJ1-1, with 7 bases matching TRBD1. Germline assignment: CDR1 MNHNY and CDR2 SVGAGI (reference sequence). With 6 bases clipped from V and 1 base from J, the junction kept 5 bases outside the gene matches. The CDR3 runs 14 residues. The CDR3 region is CASRRDRANTEAFF. DNA for the CDR3: TGTGCCAGCAGACGTGACAGGGCGAACACTGAAGCTTTCTTT.